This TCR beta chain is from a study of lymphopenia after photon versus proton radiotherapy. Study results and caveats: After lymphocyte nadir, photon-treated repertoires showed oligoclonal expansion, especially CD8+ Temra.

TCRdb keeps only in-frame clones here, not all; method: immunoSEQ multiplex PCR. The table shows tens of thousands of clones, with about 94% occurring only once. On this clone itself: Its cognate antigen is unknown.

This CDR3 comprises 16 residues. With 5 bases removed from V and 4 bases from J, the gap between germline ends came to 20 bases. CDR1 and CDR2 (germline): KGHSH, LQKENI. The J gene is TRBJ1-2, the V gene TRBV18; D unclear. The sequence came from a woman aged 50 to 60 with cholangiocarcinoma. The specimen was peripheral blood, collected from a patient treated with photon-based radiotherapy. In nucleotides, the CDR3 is TGTGCCAGCTCAGGGAGCCACGCATCGGAGGGCTATGGCTACACCTTC. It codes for CASSGSHASEGYGYTF.